These 14 T cell receptor beta chains originate from one sample sequenced in a study of blood T cell repertoires in COVID-19. TCRdb keeps only in-frame clones here, not all; method: immunoSEQ multiplex PCR. In the table there are 150,000 to 200,000 clones, about 85% of which are singletons. Input material: peripheral blood. These receptors all come from a man in his 70s with active or convalescent COVID-19.

This chain connects TRBV11-2 to TRBJ2-5, with D possibly matching TRBD2 (5 bases). V was shortened by 5 bases and J by 8 bases, with 15 bases between the two germline ends. This CDR3 contains 13 residues. The germline CDR1 and CDR2 sequences are SGHAT and FQNNGV. CDR3 sequence (DNA): TGTGCCAGCAGCGGAGGCCCCGTATTCACCCAGTACTTC. Translation: CASSGGPVFTQYF.

J is TRBJ2-1 and V is TRBV30; the match to TRBD2 covers 10 bases. The CDR3 has 15 residues. J was trimmed by 2 bases and V by 2 bases; bases with no gene match: 3. In germline, CDR1 is GTSNPN, CDR2 SVGIG (reference sequence). The CDR3 DNA is TGTGCCTGGAGTAAACTAGCGGGAACCTACAATGAGCAGTTCTTC. It specifies CAWSKLAGTYNEQFF.

A note on this clone: One end of the junction fails to match germline, which may point to a read error. This chain connects TRBV11-2 to TRBJ2-7; D call uncertain. Germline V lookup: CDR1 SGHAT, CDR2 FQNNGV. CDR3 length equals 14 residues. The CDR3 is CASSSQLSVRASDF. In DNA form, the CDR3 reads TGTGCCAGCAGCTCCCAATTAAGCGTACGAGCATCTGACTTC.

The J gene is TRBJ1-5, the V gene TRBV5-4; D not resolved. The germline V and J ends were trimmed by 4 bases and 4 bases, with 12 bases remaining between them. This CDR3 has 14 amino acids. Germline V gene data show CDR1 as SGHNT and CDR2 as YYREEE (reference sequence). Here the CDR3 DNA reads TGTGCCAGCAGCCCTGGACGGGAAAATCAGCCCCAGCATTTT. Encoded protein: CASSPGRENQPQHF.

The chain employs TRBV24-1 and TRBJ1-2; TRBD1 matches 7 bases. CDR1 KGHDR and CDR2 SFDVKD come from the germline V gene. After removal of 4 bases from V and 6 bases from J, the junction contained 10 bases not matched to a gene. The CDR3 runs to 15 residues. CDR3 in amino acids: CATSESTRDRNGYTF. Written as DNA, the CDR3 is TGTGCCACCAGTGAGTCTACGAGGGACAGAAATGGCTACACCTTC.

The rearrangement joins TRBV28 to TRBJ1-1; possibly TRBD1 for D (5 bases). Germline V gene data show CDR1 as MDHEN and CDR2 as SYDVKM. Trimming shortened V by 5 bases and J by 3 bases, and 13 bases separated the two germline ends. The CDR3 totals 14 residues. The CDR3 is CASSLSGGDTEAFF. In DNA form, the CDR3 reads TGTGCCAGCAGTCTGAGTGGGGGGGACACTGAAGCTTTCTTT.

This chain connects TRBV7-2 to TRBJ2-2; D remains ambiguous. Germline-derived CDR1 and CDR2 are SGHTA and FQGNSA. The CDR3 consists of 14 residues. Trimming cost V 3 bases and J 1 base, with 6 bases left between them. The DNA for the CDR3 is TGTGCCAGCAGCTTTTGGAGGAACACCGGGGAGCTGTTTTTT. Encoded protein: CASSFWRNTGELFF.

The chain carries TRBV6-2 or TRBV6-3 and TRBJ2-3; 7 nucleotides agree with TRBD1. V shed 6 bases, J shed 6 bases, and the junction held 9 bases outside the gene matches. The V gene's germline CDR1 is MNHEY and CDR2 SVGEGT. The CDR3 consists of 14 residues. In DNA form, the CDR3 reads TGTGCCAGCAGCAGGACAGGTGGACGGGATACGCAGTATTTT. This gives the protein CASSRTGGRDTQYF.

The rearrangement uses TRBV5-4 and TRBJ1-1; weak D call: TRBD1 (6 bases). Germline V gives CDR1 SGHNT, CDR2 YYREEE (reference sequence). Trimming removed 4 bases at V and 1 base at J, with 11 bases between. CDR3 length: 14 residues. CDR3 sequence: CASSRLQGNTEAFF. CDR3 nucleotides: TGTGCCAGCAGCCGACTACAGGGGAACACTGAAGCTTTCTTT.

CDR3 amino acids: CASSDGGRNTGELFF. The CDR3 DNA sequence: TGCGCCAGCAGTGACGGCGGGAGAAACACCGGGGAGCTGTTTTTT. The genes are TRBV10-1 and TRBJ2-2, with TRBD2 matching over 7 bases. The V gene's germline CDR1 is WNHNN and CDR2 SYGVQD (reference sequence). The CDR3 is 15 amino acids. J lost 2 bases, V lost 3 bases, and 3 bases had no gene match.

CDR3 DNA sequence: TGTGCCATCAGTGCAATTGGAACTAGCGGGAGGTTTGATGAGCAGTTCTTC. Translated: CAISAIGTSGRFDEQFF. V gene TRBV10-3 combines with J gene TRBJ2-1, with 12 bases identical to TRBD2. The junction had 12 bases not matched to a gene; V was cut back by 4 bases and J by 8 bases. CDR1 and CDR2 from the germline V gene are ENHRY and SYGVKD. The CDR3 length is 17 residues.

The chain joins TRBV5-1 to TRBJ2-1, with TRBD2 matching 13 bases. CDR3 length: 16 residues. Germline V gene sequence: CDR1 SGHRS, CDR2 YFSETQ. Germline trimming cut 4 bases from V and 5 bases from J; bases unmatched to any gene: 6. The CDR3 nucleotides read TGCGCCAGCAGCCGAGATGGGACTAGCGGGAACAATGAGCAGTTCTTC. Translation gives CASSRDGTSGNNEQFF.

This sequence joins TRBV3-1 (or the pseudogene TRBV3-2) and TRBJ2-5, with TRBD1 matching 10 bases. With V trimmed by 4 bases and J by 4 bases, 6 bases remained unmatched. CDR3 length: 15 amino acids. Germline CDR1 and CDR2: LGHDT and YNNKEL (reference sequence). The CDR3 spells CASSLRTGGRETQYF. In DNA form, the CDR3 reads TGTGCCAGCAGCCTAAGGACAGGGGGTCGAGAGACCCAGTACTTC.

This clone was observed a handful of times. V and J are TRBV6-2 or TRBV6-3 and TRBJ2-2; TRBD1 is a possible D gene (5 bases). The CDR3 contains 14 residues. The germline V gene encodes CDR1 MNHEY and CDR2 SVGEGT. The V end lost 5 bases, the J end lost 6 bases, and 13 bases lay between the germline ends. In DNA form, the CDR3 reads TGTGCCAGCAGTCATGACAGTTTCCCCGGGGAGCTGTTTTTT. Protein product: CASSHDSFPGELFF.